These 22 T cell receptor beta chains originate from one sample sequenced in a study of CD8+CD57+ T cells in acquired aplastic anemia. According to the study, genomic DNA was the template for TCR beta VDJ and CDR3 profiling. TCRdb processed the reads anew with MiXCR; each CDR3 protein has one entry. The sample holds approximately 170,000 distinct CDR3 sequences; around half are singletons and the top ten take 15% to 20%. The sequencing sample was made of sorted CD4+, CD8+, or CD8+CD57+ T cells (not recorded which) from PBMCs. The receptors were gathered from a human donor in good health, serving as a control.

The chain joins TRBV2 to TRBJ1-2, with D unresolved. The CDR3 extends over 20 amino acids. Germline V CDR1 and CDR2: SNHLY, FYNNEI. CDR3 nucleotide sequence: TGTCACAGTGTCCCTTTTAGAGTGGCTATATTCTTATGTGCTAACTATGGCTACACCTTC. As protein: CHSVPFRVAIFLCANYGYTF.

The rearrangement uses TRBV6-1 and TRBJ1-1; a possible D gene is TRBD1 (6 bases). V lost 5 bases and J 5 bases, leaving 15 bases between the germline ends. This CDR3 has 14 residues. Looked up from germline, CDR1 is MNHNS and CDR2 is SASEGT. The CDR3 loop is CASSLRQGRTEAFF. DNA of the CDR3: TGTGCCAGCAGTTTAAGGCAGGGGAGGACTGAAGCTTTCTTT.

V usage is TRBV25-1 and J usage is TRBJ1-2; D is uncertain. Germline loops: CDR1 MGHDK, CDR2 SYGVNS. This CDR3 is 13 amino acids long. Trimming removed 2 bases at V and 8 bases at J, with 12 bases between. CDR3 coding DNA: TGTGCCAGCAGTGAAGGGAGCCCCTCGGGCTACACCTTC. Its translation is CASSEGSPSGYTF.

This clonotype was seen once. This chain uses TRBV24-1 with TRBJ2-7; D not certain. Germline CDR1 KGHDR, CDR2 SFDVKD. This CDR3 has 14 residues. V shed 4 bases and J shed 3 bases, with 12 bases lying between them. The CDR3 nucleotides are TGTGCCACCAGTGACGCCGGGTCCAGCTACGAGCAGTACTTC. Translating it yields CATSDAGSSYEQYF.

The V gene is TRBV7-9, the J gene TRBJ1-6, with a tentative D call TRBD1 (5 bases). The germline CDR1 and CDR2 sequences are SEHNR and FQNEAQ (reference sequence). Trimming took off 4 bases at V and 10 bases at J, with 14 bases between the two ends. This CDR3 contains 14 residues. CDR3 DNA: TGTGCCAGCAGCTCCGGGACCAGCTACTCACCCCTCCACTTT. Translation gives CASSSGTSYSPLHF.

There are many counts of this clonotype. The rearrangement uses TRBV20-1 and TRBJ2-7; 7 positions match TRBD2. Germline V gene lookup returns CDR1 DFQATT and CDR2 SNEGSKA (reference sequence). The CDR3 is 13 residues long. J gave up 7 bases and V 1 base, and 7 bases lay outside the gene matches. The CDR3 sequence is CSARAGGSREQYF. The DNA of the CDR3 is TGCAGTGCTAGAGCCGGGGGGTCGAGAGAGCAGTACTTC.

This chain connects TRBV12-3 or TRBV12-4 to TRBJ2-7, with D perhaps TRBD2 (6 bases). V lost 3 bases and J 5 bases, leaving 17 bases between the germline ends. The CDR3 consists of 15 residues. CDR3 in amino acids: CASSFWRDPPDEQYF. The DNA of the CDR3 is TGTGCCAGCAGTTTCTGGCGGGACCCGCCCGACGAGCAGTACTTC.

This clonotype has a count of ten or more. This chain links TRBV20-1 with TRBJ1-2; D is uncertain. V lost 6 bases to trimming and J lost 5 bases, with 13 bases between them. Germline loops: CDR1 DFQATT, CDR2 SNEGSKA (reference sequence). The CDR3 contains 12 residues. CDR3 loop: CSAPEPRYGYTF. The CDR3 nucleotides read TGCAGTGCACCAGAACCCAGATATGGCTACACCTTC.

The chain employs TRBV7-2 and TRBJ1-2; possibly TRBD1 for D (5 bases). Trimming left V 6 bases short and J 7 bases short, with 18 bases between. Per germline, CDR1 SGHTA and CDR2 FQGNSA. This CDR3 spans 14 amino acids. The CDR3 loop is CASRPATVLGGYTF. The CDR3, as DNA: TGTGCCAGCAGACCAGCGACAGTTCTAGGTGGCTACACCTTC.

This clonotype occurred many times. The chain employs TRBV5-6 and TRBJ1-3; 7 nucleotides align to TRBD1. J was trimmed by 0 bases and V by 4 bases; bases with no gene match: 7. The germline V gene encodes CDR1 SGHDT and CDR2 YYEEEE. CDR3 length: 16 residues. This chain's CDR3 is CASSLGTAHSGNTIYF. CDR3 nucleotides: TGTGCCAGCAGCCTCGGGACAGCTCACTCTGGAAACACCATATATTTT.

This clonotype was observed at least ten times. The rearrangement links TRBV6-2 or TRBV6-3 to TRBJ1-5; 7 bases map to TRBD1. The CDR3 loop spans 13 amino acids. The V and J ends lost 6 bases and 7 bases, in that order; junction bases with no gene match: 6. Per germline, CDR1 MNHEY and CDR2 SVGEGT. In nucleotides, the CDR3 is TGTGCCAGCAGCCCTACAGGGGAACAGCCCCAGCATTTT. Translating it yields CASSPTGEQPQHF.

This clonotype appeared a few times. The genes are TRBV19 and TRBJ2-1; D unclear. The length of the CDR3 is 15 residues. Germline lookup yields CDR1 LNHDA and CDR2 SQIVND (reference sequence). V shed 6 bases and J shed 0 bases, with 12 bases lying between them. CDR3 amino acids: CASSQRLSSYNEQFF. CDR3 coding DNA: TGTGCCAGTAGCCAGCGTCTAAGCTCCTACAATGAGCAGTTCTTC.

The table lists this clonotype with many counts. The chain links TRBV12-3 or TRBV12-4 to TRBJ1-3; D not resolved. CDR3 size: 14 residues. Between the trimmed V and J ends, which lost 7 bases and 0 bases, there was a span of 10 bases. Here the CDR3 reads CASNPGGSGNTIYF. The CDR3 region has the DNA TGTGCCAGCAACCCAGGAGGCTCTGGAAACACCATATATTTT.

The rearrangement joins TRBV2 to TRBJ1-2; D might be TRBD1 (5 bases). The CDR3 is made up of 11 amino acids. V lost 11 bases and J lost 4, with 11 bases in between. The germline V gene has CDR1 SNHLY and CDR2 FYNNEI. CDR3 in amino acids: CASQEGYGYTF. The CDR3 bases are TGTGCCTCACAGGAGGGCTATGGCTACACCTTC.

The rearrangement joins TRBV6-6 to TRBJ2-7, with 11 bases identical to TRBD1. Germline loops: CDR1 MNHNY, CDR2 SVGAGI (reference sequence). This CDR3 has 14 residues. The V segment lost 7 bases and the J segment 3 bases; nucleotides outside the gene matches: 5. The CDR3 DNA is TGTGCCAGCAAGGGGACAGGGGGAGGCTACGAGCAGTACTTC. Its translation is CASKGTGGGYEQYF.

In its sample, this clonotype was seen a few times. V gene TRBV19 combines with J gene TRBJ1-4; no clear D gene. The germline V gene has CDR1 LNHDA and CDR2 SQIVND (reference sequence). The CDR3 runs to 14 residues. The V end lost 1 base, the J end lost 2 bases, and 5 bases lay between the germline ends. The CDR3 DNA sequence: TGTGCCAGTAGTATAGGGACGACTAATGAAAAACTGTTTTTT. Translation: CASSIGTTNEKLFF.

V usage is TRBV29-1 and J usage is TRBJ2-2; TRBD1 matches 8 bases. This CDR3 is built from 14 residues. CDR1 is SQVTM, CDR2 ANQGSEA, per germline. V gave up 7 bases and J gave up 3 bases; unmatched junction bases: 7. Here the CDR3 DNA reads TGCAGCGCCCAGGGGGCTAGGGACACCGGGGAGCTGTTTTTT. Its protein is CSAQGARDTGELFF.

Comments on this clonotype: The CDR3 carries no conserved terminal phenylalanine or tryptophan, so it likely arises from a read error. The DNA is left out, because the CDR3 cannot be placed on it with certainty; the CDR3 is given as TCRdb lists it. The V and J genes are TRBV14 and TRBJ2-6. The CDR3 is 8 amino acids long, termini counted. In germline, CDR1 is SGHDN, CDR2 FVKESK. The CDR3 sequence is CASSQPSS.

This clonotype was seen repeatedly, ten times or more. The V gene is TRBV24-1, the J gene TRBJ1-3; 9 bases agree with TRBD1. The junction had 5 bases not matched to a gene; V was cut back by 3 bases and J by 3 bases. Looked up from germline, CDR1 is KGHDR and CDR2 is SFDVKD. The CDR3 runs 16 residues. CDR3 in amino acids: CATSDPGTGSGNTIYF. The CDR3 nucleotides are TGTGCCACCAGTGATCCCGGGACAGGGAGTGGAAACACCATATATTTT.

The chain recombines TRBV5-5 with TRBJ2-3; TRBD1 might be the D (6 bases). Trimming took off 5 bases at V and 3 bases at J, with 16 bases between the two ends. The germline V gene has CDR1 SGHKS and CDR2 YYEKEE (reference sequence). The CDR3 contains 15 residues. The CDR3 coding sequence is TGTGCCAGCAGAAAGCAGGGGAAAGGGACAGATACGCAGTATTTT. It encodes CASRKQGKGTDTQYF.

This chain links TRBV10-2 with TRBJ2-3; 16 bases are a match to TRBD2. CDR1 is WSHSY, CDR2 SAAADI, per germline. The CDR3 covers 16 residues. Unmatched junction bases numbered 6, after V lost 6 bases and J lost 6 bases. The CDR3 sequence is CASRGLAGGPRDTQYF. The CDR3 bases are TGCGCCAGCAGGGGACTAGCGGGAGGGCCGAGGGATACGCAGTATTTT.

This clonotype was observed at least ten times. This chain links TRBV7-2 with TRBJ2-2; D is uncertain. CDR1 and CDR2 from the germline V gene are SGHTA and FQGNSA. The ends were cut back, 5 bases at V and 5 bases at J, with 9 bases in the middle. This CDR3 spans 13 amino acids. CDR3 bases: TGTGCCAGCAGCAGGTATCAGACCGGGGAGCTGTTTTTT. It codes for CASSRYQTGELFF. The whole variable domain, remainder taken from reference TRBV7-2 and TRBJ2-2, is GAGVSQSPSNKVTEKGKDVELRCDPISGHTALYWYRQSLGQGLEFLIYFQGNSAPDKSGLPSDRFSAERTGGSVSTLTIQRTQQEDSAVYLCASSRYQTGELFFGEGSRLTVL.